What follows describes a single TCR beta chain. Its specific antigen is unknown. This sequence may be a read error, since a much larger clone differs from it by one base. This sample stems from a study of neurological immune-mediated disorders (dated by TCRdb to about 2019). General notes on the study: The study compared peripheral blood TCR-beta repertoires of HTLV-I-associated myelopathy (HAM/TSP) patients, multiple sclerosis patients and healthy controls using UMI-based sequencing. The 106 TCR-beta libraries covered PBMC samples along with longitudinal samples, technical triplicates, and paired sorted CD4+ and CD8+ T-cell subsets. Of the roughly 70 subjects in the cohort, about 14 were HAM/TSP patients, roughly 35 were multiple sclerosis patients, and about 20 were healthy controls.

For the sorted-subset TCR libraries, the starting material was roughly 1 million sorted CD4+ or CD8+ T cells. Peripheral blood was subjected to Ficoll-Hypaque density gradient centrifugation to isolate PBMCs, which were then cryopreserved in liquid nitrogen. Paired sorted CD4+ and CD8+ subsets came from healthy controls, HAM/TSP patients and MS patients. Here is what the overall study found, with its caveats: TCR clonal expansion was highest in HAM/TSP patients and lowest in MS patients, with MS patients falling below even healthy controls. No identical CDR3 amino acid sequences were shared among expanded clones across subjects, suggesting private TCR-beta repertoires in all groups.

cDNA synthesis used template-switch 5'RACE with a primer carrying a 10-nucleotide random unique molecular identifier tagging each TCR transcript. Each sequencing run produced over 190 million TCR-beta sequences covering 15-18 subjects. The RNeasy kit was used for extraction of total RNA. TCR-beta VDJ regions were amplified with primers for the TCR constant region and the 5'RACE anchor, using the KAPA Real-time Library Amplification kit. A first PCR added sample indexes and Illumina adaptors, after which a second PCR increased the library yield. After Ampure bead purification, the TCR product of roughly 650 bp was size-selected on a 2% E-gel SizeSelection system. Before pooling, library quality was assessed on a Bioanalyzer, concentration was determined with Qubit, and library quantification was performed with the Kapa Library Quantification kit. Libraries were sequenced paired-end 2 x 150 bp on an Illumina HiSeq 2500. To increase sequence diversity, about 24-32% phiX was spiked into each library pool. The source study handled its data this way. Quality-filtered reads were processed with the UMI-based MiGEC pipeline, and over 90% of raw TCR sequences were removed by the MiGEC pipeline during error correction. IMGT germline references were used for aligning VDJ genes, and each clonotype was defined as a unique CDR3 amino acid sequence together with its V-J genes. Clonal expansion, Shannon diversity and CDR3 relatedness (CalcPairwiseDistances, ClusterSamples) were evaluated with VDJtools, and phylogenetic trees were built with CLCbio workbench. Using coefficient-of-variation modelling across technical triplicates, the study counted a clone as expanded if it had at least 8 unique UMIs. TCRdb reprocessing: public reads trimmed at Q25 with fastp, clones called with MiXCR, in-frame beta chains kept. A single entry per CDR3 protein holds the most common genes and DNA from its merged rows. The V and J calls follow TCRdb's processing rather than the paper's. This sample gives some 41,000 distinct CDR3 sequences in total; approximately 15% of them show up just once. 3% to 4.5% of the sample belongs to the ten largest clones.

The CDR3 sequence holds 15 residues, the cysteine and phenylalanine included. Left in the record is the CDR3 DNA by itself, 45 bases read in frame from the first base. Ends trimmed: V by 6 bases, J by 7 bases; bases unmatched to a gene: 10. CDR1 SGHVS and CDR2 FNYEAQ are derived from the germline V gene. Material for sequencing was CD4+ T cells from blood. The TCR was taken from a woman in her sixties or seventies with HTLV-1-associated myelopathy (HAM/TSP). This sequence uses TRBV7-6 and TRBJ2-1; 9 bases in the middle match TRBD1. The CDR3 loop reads CASRQGASLSNEQFF. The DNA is TGTGCCAGCAGACAGGGGGCCTCCTTAAGTAATGAGCAGTTCTTC.